Following are 14 T cell receptor beta chains from one sample sequenced in a study of blood T cell repertoires in COVID-19 (dated by TCRdb to 2020 to 2021). The method was the immunoSEQ multiplex PCR assay. Imported from immuneACCESS, the table was reduced by TCRdb to in-frame sequences with V and J called. These copies leave out some clones; in studies compared against another copy, an unresolved V gene accounts for under half, and the cause of the remainder is not known. In all, the sample holds 35,000 to 50,000 clones, and roughly 85% of those were seen once. The ten largest clones add up to 13% of the sample. The sequenced sample was peripheral blood. The source is a woman in her sixties or seventies in a cohort sampled during active COVID-19.

The rearrangement uses TRBV5-5 and TRBJ1-1; perhaps TRBD1 as D (6 bases). There are 16 residues in the CDR3. In germline, CDR1 is SGHKS, CDR2 YYEKEE (reference sequence). V was cut by 1 base and J by 3 bases, with 16 bases left in between. CDR3 DNA: TGTGCCAGCAGCTTGACAGGGAGTGGGATGGACACTGAAGCTTTCTTT. Translated: CASSLTGSGMDTEAFF.

The rearrangement links TRBV5-1 to TRBJ1-3, with D unclear. CDR3 size: 16 residues. The germline V gene encodes CDR1 SGHRS and CDR2 YFSETQ. The germline V and J ends were trimmed by 0 bases and 0 bases, with 10 bases remaining between them. The CDR3 nucleotides read TGCGCCAGCAGCTTGGATACCGTTAGCTCTGGAAACACCATATATTTT. The encoded protein is CASSLDTVSSGNTIYF.

The table lists this clone with a count of one. V is TRBV3-1 (or the pseudogene TRBV3-2) and J is TRBJ2-7, with D possibly being TRBD1 (6 bases). Trimming shortened V by 2 bases and J by 3 bases, and 8 bases separated the two germline ends. The CDR3 spans 13 residues. Per germline, CDR1 LGHDT and CDR2 YNNKEL (reference sequence). The CDR3 spells CASSQPDSYEQYF. CDR3 DNA: TGTGCCAGCAGCCAACCGGACAGCTACGAGCAGTACTTC.

The chain carries TRBV11-2 and TRBJ2-1; TRBD1 might be the D (5 bases). The CDR3 length is 14 residues. V lost 7 bases to trimming and J lost 1 base, with 11 bases between them. Germline V lookup: CDR1 SGHAT, CDR2 FQNNGV. This chain's CDR3 is CASKPDSSYNEQFF. The CDR3 DNA is TGTGCCAGCAAACCCGACAGTTCCTACAATGAGCAGTTCTTC.

This chain's CDR3 is CASSRPGTGRQPQHF. CDR3 coding DNA: TGTGCCAGCAGTCGCCCCGGGACAGGGAGACAGCCCCAGCATTTT. The V gene is TRBV27, the J gene TRBJ1-5, with 9 bases aligning to TRBD1. With 5 bases clipped from V and 7 bases from J, the junction kept 9 bases outside the gene matches. CDR1 and CDR2 from the germline V gene are MNHEY and SMNVEV (reference sequence). The length of the CDR3 is 15 residues.

The genes are TRBV6-4 and TRBJ2-1, with D possibly TRBD2 on 6 matching bases. With 2 bases removed from V and 5 bases from J, the gap between germline ends came to 19 bases. Germline-derived CDR1 and CDR2 are MRHNA and SNTAGT. This CDR3 is built from 17 residues. CDR3 protein: CASSDITNRGMDNEQFF. The CDR3 DNA reads as TGTGCCAGCAGTGACATTACGAACCGGGGGATGGACAATGAGCAGTTCTTC.

The V gene is TRBV18, the J gene TRBJ1-2; TRBD1 is a possible D gene (5 bases). CDR1 is KGHSH, CDR2 LQKENI, per germline. The CDR3 consists of 12 residues. V was pared by 1 base and J by 5 bases, with 5 bases between. The CDR3: CASSPQGYGYTF. As DNA, the CDR3 is TGTGCCAGCTCACCACAGGGGTATGGCTACACCTTC.

The chain carries TRBV7-2 and TRBJ2-7, with 10 nucleotides matching TRBD1. Trimming at V came to 4 bases and at J to 4 bases, leaving 7 bases not matched to a gene. The CDR3 is 15 residues long. The germline V gene has CDR1 SGHTA and CDR2 FQGNSA. The CDR3 coding sequence is TGTGCCAGCAGCTCTCGGGACAGGGGATTGTACGAGCAGTACTTC. Encoded protein: CASSSRDRGLYEQYF. Supplemented by reference TRBV7-2 and TRBJ2-7, the full variable domain reads GAGVSQSPSNKVTEKGKDVELRCDPISGHTALYWYRQSLGQGLEFLIYFQGNSAPDKSGLPSDRFSAERTGGSVSTLTIQRTQQEDSAVYLCASSSRDRGLYEQYFGPGTRLTVT.

This chain connects TRBV4-3 to TRBJ2-2; TRBD2 matches at 12 bases. The CDR3 consists of 15 residues. The V and J ends lost 7 bases and 5 bases, in that order; junction bases with no gene match: 5. In germline, CDR1 is LGHNA, CDR2 YSLEER. CDR3 residues: CASTWTSGITGELFF. In nucleotides, the CDR3 is TGCGCCAGCACTTGGACTAGCGGGATTACCGGGGAGCTGTTTTTT.

The gene calls are TRBV19 and TRBJ1-5; 8 bases align to TRBD1. The CDR3 is 16 residues long. The J segment lost 0 bases and the V segment lost 10 bases, leaving 11 bases of the junction unmatched. The germline V gene encodes CDR1 LNHDA and CDR2 SQIVND (reference sequence). CDR3 nucleotides: TGTGCCACCCGGGACAGGAATTCAGATAGCAATCAGCCCCAGCATTTT. This encodes CATRDRNSDSNQPQHF.

Note on this clone: One end of the junction varies from germline; a read error may be responsible. V gene TRBV9 combines with J gene TRBJ1-2; 8 bases line up with TRBD1. This CDR3 contains 14 residues. CDR1 and CDR2 (germline): SGDLS, YYNGEE. The CDR3 spells CACSPNTGGYGYTF. CDR3 DNA: TGTGCCTGCAGCCCAAATACAGGGGGCTATGGCTACACCTTC.

The chain has TRBV19 and TRBJ2-7, with a weak D call TRBD2 (5 bases). Trimming removed 6 bases from V and 0 bases from J, with 12 bases in between. The CDR3 runs 14 residues. Germline CDR1 reads LNHDA; CDR2 reads SQIVND (reference sequence). CDR3 DNA: TGTGCCAGTAGCCGTACTGGGAGCTCCTACGAGCAGTACTTC. This gives the protein CASSRTGSSYEQYF.

This sequence joins TRBV7-8 and TRBJ2-7, with D possibly matching TRBD1 (6 bases). Germline V gene sequence: CDR1 SGHVS, CDR2 FQNEAQ. Trimming stripped 3 bases from V and 0 bases from J, with 9 bases between. The CDR3 runs to 14 residues. CDR3 bases: TGTGCCAGCAGCTTTACAGGGCGCTCCTACGAGCAGTACTTC. This sequence encodes CASSFTGRSYEQYF.

The V gene is TRBV5-1, the J gene TRBJ2-4; 10 bases align to TRBD2. The CDR3 runs 19 residues. Looked up from germline, CDR1 is SGHRS and CDR2 is YFSETQ. V lost 0 bases, J lost 2 bases, and 11 bases stayed unmatched. For the CDR3, the DNA is TGCGCCAGCAGCTTGGAGCCTGTGGCTAGCGGGAGAACCAAAAACATTCAGTACTTC. Translation: CASSLEPVASGRTKNIQYF.